This T cell receptor (beta chain) emerged from a study of T cell repertoires in cytomegalovirus infection. Study at large: Peptides in the study included HLA-C-restricted and HLA-B-restricted CMV epitopes. Regarding the study as a whole: Accumulated public TCR beta family frequency recognized individuals carrying CMV together with the relevant HLA.

TCRdb redid the calling of the reads with MiXCR, one entry per CDR3 protein. Of about a million distinct CDR3 sequences listed, roughly 30% are singletons. Germline lookup yields CDR1 SGHTA and CDR2 FQGNSA. CDR3 length: 15 residues. V was cut by 5 bases and J by 0 bases, with 13 bases left in between. This clonotype was seen ten or more times. The antigen is undetermined. The genes are TRBV7-2 and TRBJ1-2; a weak D match, TRBD1 (5 bases). This TCR derives from a human donor in good health (CMV status not recorded). Some clones in this sample may be carry-over from other donors' samples. The starting material was cultured CD8+ T cells from PBMCs, obtained from culture after CMV antigen stimulation. The DNA for the CDR3 is TGTGCCAGCAGCCGAGAGGGGCAGTCTAACTATGGCTACACCTTC. Amino acids: CASSREGQSNYGYTF.